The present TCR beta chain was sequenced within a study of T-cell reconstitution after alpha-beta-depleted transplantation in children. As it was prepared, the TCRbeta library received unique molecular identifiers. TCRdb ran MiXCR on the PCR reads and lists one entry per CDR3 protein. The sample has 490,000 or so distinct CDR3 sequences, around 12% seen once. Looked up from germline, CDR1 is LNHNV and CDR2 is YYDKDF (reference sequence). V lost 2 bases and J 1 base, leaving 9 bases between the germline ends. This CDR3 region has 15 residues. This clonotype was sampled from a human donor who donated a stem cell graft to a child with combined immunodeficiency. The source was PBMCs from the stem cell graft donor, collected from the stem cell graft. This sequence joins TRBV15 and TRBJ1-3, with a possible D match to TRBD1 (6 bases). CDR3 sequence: CATSRTGFSGNTIYF. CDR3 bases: TGTGCCACCAGCAGAACAGGGTTTTCTGGAAACACCATATATTTT.